Listed below are T cell receptor beta chains from one sample, sequenced in a study of shared clonotypes between healthy human individuals. This table comes from immunoSEQ multiplex PCR, and its TCRdb copy is limited to in-frame clones, with some not included. The profile shows roughly 2.1 million clones, about 93% of them singletons. The specimen was naive CD8+ T cells from PBMCs. The source of these receptors is a man between 18 and 35 years old in good health. Some clones in this sample may be carry-over from other donors' samples. The conserved cysteine and the conserved F or W are not part of the CDR3 here. Each record gives: V gene, D gene, CDR3 length, J gene, CDR3 protein. The D gene is left open where the match is weak.

v_call: TRBV2
d_call: NA
cdr3_length: 13
j_call: TRBJ2-6
cdr3_aa: ASSQRGSGANVLT

v_call: TRBV5-1
d_call: NA
cdr3_length: 14
j_call: TRBJ2-4
cdr3_aa: ASSKTGIGGPNIQY

v_call: TRBV7-2
d_call: TRBD2
cdr3_length: 15
j_call: TRBJ2-1
cdr3_aa: ASSLALAGGSYNEQF

v_call: TRBV7-9
d_call: NA
cdr3_length: 12
j_call: TRBJ1-2
cdr3_aa: ALAKEGRNYGYT

v_call: TRBV28
d_call: TRBD1
cdr3_length: 14
j_call: TRBJ1-2
cdr3_aa: ASSLIQGAWDYGYT

v_call: TRBV28
d_call: NA
cdr3_length: 12
j_call: TRBJ1-2
cdr3_aa: ASTLAGGPRGYT

v_call: TRBV13
d_call: TRBD2
cdr3_length: 15
j_call: TRBJ2-7
cdr3_aa: ASSLGTSGRIKIEQY

v_call: TRBV2
d_call: NA
cdr3_length: 11
j_call: TRBJ1-1
cdr3_aa: ASKSEEYTEAF

v_call: TRBV19
d_call: NA
cdr3_length: 12
j_call: TRBJ1-5
cdr3_aa: ASSAAGVGQPQH

v_call: TRBV18
d_call: NA
cdr3_length: 11
j_call: TRBJ2-7
cdr3_aa: ASSPRDTYEQY

v_call: TRBV5-1
d_call: NA
cdr3_length: 12
j_call: TRBJ2-7
cdr3_aa: ASSLAAGSYEQY

v_call: TRBV5-6
d_call: NA
cdr3_length: 15
j_call: TRBJ2-7
cdr3_aa: ASSLVPGRQIVAEQY

v_call: TRBV7-6
d_call: TRBD1
cdr3_length: 13
j_call: TRBJ2-7
cdr3_aa: ASSPGSGGLHEQY

v_call: TRBV4-3
d_call: NA
cdr3_length: 16
j_call: TRBJ2-1
cdr3_aa: ASSQEERLDGFRNEQF

v_call: TRBV4-3
d_call: TRBD2
cdr3_length: 13
j_call: TRBJ2-1
cdr3_aa: ASSLVREGFNEQF

v_call: TRBV28
d_call: NA
cdr3_length: 16
j_call: TRBJ2-3
cdr3_aa: ASSLPDSGTTSTDTQY

v_call: TRBV25-1
d_call: TRBD2
cdr3_length: 11
j_call: TRBJ2-1
cdr3_aa: ASSGRVYNEQF

v_call: TRBV7-9
d_call: NA
cdr3_length: 11
j_call: TRBJ2-7
cdr3_aa: ASSLGVRGEQY

v_call: TRBV20-1
d_call: NA
cdr3_length: 9
j_call: TRBJ1-1
cdr3_aa: SARGATEAF

v_call: TRBV7-8
d_call: TRBD2
cdr3_length: 13
j_call: TRBJ2-1
cdr3_aa: ASSLDASGLGEQF

v_call: TRBV19
d_call: NA
cdr3_length: 15
j_call: TRBJ1-5
cdr3_aa: ASSIDGWMSGDQPQH

v_call: TRBV6-4
d_call: NA
cdr3_length: 11
j_call: TRBJ2-3
cdr3_aa: ASSDYPGDTQY

v_call: TRBV19
d_call: TRBD2
cdr3_length: 18
j_call: TRBJ2-3
cdr3_aa: ASRYRDRPLGLAGEDTQY

v_call: TRBV5-4
d_call: TRBD1
cdr3_length: 12
j_call: TRBJ2-7
cdr3_aa: ASSLGDRAYEQY

v_call: TRBV6-1
d_call: NA
cdr3_length: 16
j_call: TRBJ1-1
cdr3_aa: ASSEDSPYEGMNTEAF

v_call: TRBV30
d_call: NA
cdr3_length: 11
j_call: TRBJ2-7
cdr3_aa: AWSPGVSYEQY

v_call: TRBV9
d_call: NA
cdr3_length: 13
j_call: TRBJ1-3
cdr3_aa: ASSPRFNSGNTIY

v_call: TRBV9
d_call: NA
cdr3_length: 11
j_call: TRBJ2-7
cdr3_aa: ASSVGGKHEQY